This entry concerns a single T cell receptor beta chain. No antigen is known for it. The entry originates in a study of T cells after yellow fever vaccination. General study results and limits: Although most clonotypes did not, a small share appeared in both CD4 and CD8 compartments.

TCRdb fed the 5' RACE reads into MiXCR, producing one record per CDR3 protein. The sample records approximately 510,000 distinct CDR3 sequences, roughly 22% being singletons. Germline values: CDR1 MNHNS, CDR2 SASEGT. The ends lost 6 bases at V and 3 bases at J; junction bases unmatched: 2. The CDR3 spans 14 residues. Sequences were derived from PBMCs, sampled approximately 22 days after the first yellow fever vaccination. J is TRBJ2-7 and V is TRBV6-1, with 13 bases lining up with TRBD2. The source is a man younger than 35 who received the YFV17D yellow fever vaccine. CDR3 sequence (DNA): TGTGCCAGCAGACGGACTAGCGGGGGCTACGAGCAGTACGTC. It yields the protein CASRRTSGGYEQYV.